The clone carrying this T cell receptor beta chain has at least ten counts. This specimen comes from a study of T cells in Graves' hyperthyroidism and ophthalmopathy. Regions amplified from RNA transcripts were the TCR beta CDR3 regions. A set of HTBI primers served as the primers for a first-round RT-PCR of the TCR CDR3. TCRdb redid the calling of the multiplex PCR reads with MiXCR, one entry per CDR3 protein. Of some 550,000 distinct CDR3 sequences listed, around 20% were seen once; the top ten hold more than 25%. Calling Graves' hyperthyroidism stable meant ophthalmopathy did not progress within 18 months. V shed 5 bases and J shed 7 bases, with 8 bases lying between them. Germline lookup yields CDR1 MDHEN and CDR2 SYDVKM. The CDR3 contains 12 residues.

The source material was blood. This TCR derives from a man between 18 and 35 years old with Graves' hyperthyroidism. The chain recombines TRBV28 with TRBJ2-2; TRBD1 might be the D (6 bases). In DNA form, the CDR3 reads TGTGCCAGCAGTCTACAGGGCGGGGAGCTGTTTTTT. It yields the protein CASSLQGGELFF.